This is a list of T cell receptor beta chains from one sample in a study of T cell repertoires in cytomegalovirus infection. TCRdb recomputed calls from the reads with MiXCR, one row per CDR3 protein. Among some 150,000 distinct CDR3 sequences, roughly 6% were seen once, and the ten largest hold about 20%. Sequences were obtained from PBMCs. These receptors were collected from a human donor in good health (CMV status not recorded). Some clones in this sample may be carry-over from other donors' samples. CDR3s include the opening cysteine and the closing phenylalanine or tryptophan.

TRBV4-1	TRBJ2-2	14	CASSQDRGPGELFF
TRBV19	TRBJ1-1	15	CASSIRGQGDTEAFF
TRBV5-1	TRBJ1-2	16	CASSLRGQGNNYGYTF
TRBV10-3	TRBJ1-1	14	CAISELVGNTEAFF
TRBV7-9	TRBJ2-7	14	CASSPSRGSYEQYF
TRBV20-1	TRBJ2-3	15	CSARKSGGATDTQYF
TRBV10-3	TRBJ1-3	15	CAISDTLNSGNTIYF
TRBV28	TRBJ2-1	15	CASNLAGALPNEQFF
TRBV7-2	TRBJ2-5	18	CASSRNPTWGGSGETQYF
TRBV5-4	TRBJ2-1	16	CASSPGTKSSYNEQFF
TRBV11-2	TRBJ2-1	14	CASSSRTTYNEQFF
TRBV5-6	TRBJ2-1	15	CASSLDPDRLNEQFF
TRBV3-1	TRBJ1-1	14	CASSRQGGDTEAFF
TRBV7-6	TRBJ1-1	15	CASSSRTGGYTEAFF
TRBV10-3	TRBJ1-2	15	CAISERGSANYGYTF
TRBV28	TRBJ2-1	15	CVSSPVIPSYNEQFF
TRBV12-3/TRBV12-4	TRBJ2-3	17	CASSLIEGPQSPDTQYF
TRBV12-3/TRBV12-4	TRBJ1-1	16	CASSASPGFMNTEAFF
TRBV19	TRBJ2-7	13	CASRNTGTYEQYF
TRBV5-4	TRBJ2-1	16	CASSLEASGGYDEQFF
TRBV11-3	TRBJ1-5	16	CASSFQYHRGNQPQHF
TRBV7-2	TRBJ2-5	16	CASSHRISGVEETQYF
TRBV12-5	TRBJ2-6	14	CASGPPPRANVLTF
TRBV29-1	TRBJ1-1	13	CSNLRGLNTEAFF
TRBV19	TRBJ1-2	14	CASRPLQGNYGYTF
TRBV29-1	TRBJ1-2	12	CSVERLNYGYTF
TRBV6-6	TRBJ2-7	15	CASNKRGQSSYEQYF
TRBV6-2/TRBV6-3	TRBJ2-1	14	CAGTPRDSYNEQFF
TRBV25-1	TRBJ1-1	11	CGIVANTEAFF
TRBV7-2	TRBJ1-2	15	CASSLAGPRSDGYTF
TRBV7-8	TRBJ1-1	13	CASSLKVNTEAFF
TRBV20-1	TRBJ2-7	13	CSATLTGGDEQYF
TRBV7-8	TRBJ2-2	20	CASSIPTSGGPSSNTGELFF
TRBV10-3	TRBJ1-6	14	CAISSGQGGSPLHF
TRBV15	TRBJ1-2	14	CATSRDTGDGYYTF
TRBV24-1	TRBJ2-1	12	CATFMRGQVAFF
TRBV20-1	TRBJ1-1	15	CSARARQGENTEAFF
TRBV6-4	TRBJ1-5	15	CATEKTGDSNQPQHF
TRBV28	TRBJ2-3	17	CASSARRWVGGTDTQYF
TRBV7-3	TRBJ2-1	14	CASSLGTGGYEQFF
TRBV12-3/TRBV12-4	TRBJ2-5	18	CASSRDRVPEQGGETQYF
TRBV19	TRBJ2-7	16	CASSIDSGGSSYEQYF
TRBV29-1	TRBJ1-1	14	CSVGNQYGNTEAFF
TRBV20-1	TRBJ1-5	14	CSARDNQGNQPQHF
TRBV28	TRBJ2-3	16	CASSLIRGGSTDTQYF
TRBV5-4	TRBJ2-7	14	CASSFWGGPPEQYF
TRBV6-2/TRBV6-3	TRBJ2-1	15	CASSPRDRAFHEQFF
TRBV7-2	TRBJ2-3	18	CASGARVGGLTSTDTQYF
TRBV28	TRBJ2-3	14	CASSPGDLTDTQYF